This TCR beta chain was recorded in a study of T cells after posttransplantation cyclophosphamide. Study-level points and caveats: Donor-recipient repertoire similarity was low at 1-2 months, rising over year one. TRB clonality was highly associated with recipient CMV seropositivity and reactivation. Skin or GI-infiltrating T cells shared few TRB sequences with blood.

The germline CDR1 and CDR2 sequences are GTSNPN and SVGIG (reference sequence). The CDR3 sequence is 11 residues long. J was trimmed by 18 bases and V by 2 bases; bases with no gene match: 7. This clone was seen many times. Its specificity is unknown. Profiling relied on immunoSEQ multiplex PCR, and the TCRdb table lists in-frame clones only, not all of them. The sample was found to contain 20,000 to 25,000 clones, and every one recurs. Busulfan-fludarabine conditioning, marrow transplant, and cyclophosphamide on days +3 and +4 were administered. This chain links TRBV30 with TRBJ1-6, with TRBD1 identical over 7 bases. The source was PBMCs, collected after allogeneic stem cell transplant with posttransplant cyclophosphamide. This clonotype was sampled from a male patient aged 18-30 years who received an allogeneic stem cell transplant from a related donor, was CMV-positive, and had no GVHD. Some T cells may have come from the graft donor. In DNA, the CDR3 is TGTGCCTGGAGTTTCGGACAGGCGAGCCACTTT. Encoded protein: CAWSFGQASHF.